Listed below are T cell receptor beta chains from one sample, sequenced in a study of shared clonotypes between healthy human individuals. Generated by immunoSEQ multiplex PCR, the TCRdb table keeps only in-frame clones and is missing some. This sample has millions of clones; more than 90% occur once, and the top ten carry over 0.12%. Sequenced sample: naive CD4+ T cells sorted from blood. These receptors were collected from a young man in good health. Both conserved end residues are part of each CDR3. A D gene is named only where the DNA matches it firmly. Only some rows state a clone size, as once, few, many or a class for expanded clones.

D: .; V: TRBV6-4; size: .; J: TRBJ2-3; CDR3: CASSVQGGSSTDTQYF; DNA: TGTGCCAGCAGTGTCCAAGGGGGGTCTAGCACAGATACGCAGTATTTT
D: .; V: TRBV7-8; size: once; J: TRBJ2-3; CDR3: CASSLREVGSGGTDTQYF; DNA: TGTGCCAGCAGCTTAAGGGAAGTTGGTAGTGGTGGTACAGATACGCAGTATTTT
D: .; V: TRBV7-9; size: .; J: TRBJ2-5; CDR3: CASNWGGSQETQYF; DNA: TGTGCCAGCAATTGGGGAGGCAGCCAAGAGACCCAGTACTTC
D: TRBD2; V: TRBV9; size: .; J: TRBJ2-5; CDR3: CASSSIAGEETQYF; DNA: TGTGCCAGCAGCTCTATAGCGGGAGAAGAGACCCAGTACTTC
D: TRBD1; V: TRBV5-4; size: once; J: TRBJ1-1; CDR3: CASRPGQGTEAFF; DNA: TGTGCCAGCCGTCCGGGACAGGGCACTGAAGCTTTCTTT
D: TRBD1; V: TRBV5-4; size: .; J: TRBJ1-2; CDR3: CASSWPGQGEYGYTF; DNA: TGTGCCAGCAGCTGGCCGGGACAGGGTGAATATGGCTACACCTTC
D: .; V: TRBV7-2; size: .; J: TRBJ2-1; CDR3: CASSPQTGTNEQFF; DNA: TGTGCCAGCAGCCCTCAGACTGGAACCAATGAGCAGTTCTTC
D: TRBD1; V: TRBV5-1; size: .; J: TRBJ2-7; CDR3: CASSSGQGVDEQYF; DNA: TGCGCCAGCAGCTCCGGACAGGGGGTGGACGAGCAGTACTTC
D: .; V: TRBV4-3; size: .; J: TRBJ1-2; CDR3: CASSQGKGNYGYTF; DNA: TGCGCCAGCAGCCAGGGGAAGGGGAACTATGGCTACACCTTC
D: .; V: TRBV2; size: .; J: TRBJ2-1; CDR3: CASTADSSYNEQFF; DNA: TGTGCCAGCACGGCCGACAGCTCCTACAATGAGCAGTTCTTC
D: .; V: TRBV6-5; size: .; J: TRBJ1-1; CDR3: CASSRGDANTEAFF; DNA: TGTGCCAGCAGTAGAGGGGATGCGAACACTGAAGCTTTCTTT
D: TRBD1; V: TRBV6-5; size: once; J: TRBJ2-7; CDR3: CASSYRDRGDYEQYF; DNA: TGTGCCAGCAGTTACCGGGACAGAGGTGACTACGAGCAGTACTTC
D: .; V: TRBV4-2; size: .; J: TRBJ1-5; CDR3: CASSQESQGNQPQHF; DNA: TGTGCCAGCAGCCAAGAGTCACAGGGAAATCAGCCCCAGCATTTT
D: TRBD1; V: TRBV5-1; size: .; J: TRBJ2-7; CDR3: CASSLVGTASEQYF; DNA: TGCGCCAGCAGCTTGGTCGGGACAGCCTCCGAGCAGTACTTC
D: .; V: TRBV27; size: .; J: TRBJ2-7; CDR3: CASSLGGKTYEQYF; DNA: TGTGCCAGTTCCCTTGGGGGGAAAACCTACGAGCAGTACTTC
D: .; V: TRBV25-1; size: .; J: TRBJ1-1; CDR3: CASSEDYLAEAFF; DNA: TGTGCCAGCAGTGAGGACTATTTGGCTGAAGCTTTCTTT
D: .; V: TRBV7-2; size: .; J: TRBJ1-5; CDR3: CASSAEQGSNQPQHF; DNA: TGTGCCAGCAGCGCCGAACAGGGAAGCAATCAGCCCCAGCATTTT
D: TRBD2; V: TRBV6-1; size: .; J: TRBJ2-2; CDR3: CASRALAENTGELFF; DNA: TGTGCCAGCAGGGCCCTAGCGGAGAACACCGGGGAGCTGTTTTTT
D: .; V: TRBV7-9; size: .; J: TRBJ2-1; CDR3: CASSLAGSGGKSEQFF; DNA: TGTGCCAGCAGCTTAGCAGGCTCCGGCGGGAAATCTGAGCAGTTCTTC
D: .; V: TRBV27; size: .; J: TRBJ2-6; CDR3: CASSFKAISSGANVLTF; DNA: TGTGCCAGCAGTTTTAAGGCCATAAGCTCTGGGGCCAACGTCCTGACTTTC
D: .; V: TRBV7-2; size: .; J: TRBJ1-5; CDR3: CASSHGIDNQPQHF; DNA: TGTGCCAGCAGCCACGGGATCGACAATCAGCCCCAGCATTTT
D: TRBD2; V: TRBV9; size: .; J: TRBJ2-7; CDR3: CASSVGEVAGIYEQYF; DNA: TGTGCCAGCAGCGTAGGCGAGGTAGCGGGGATCTACGAGCAGTACTTC
D: .; V: TRBV6-6; size: few; J: TRBJ1-5; CDR3: CASSYGTSNQPQHF; DNA: TGTGCCAGCAGTTACGGGACATCGAATCAGCCCCAGCATTTT
D: .; V: TRBV7-3; size: .; J: TRBJ2-3; CDR3: CASSLAGLTDTQYF; DNA: TGTGCCAGCAGCTTGGCGGGGCTCACAGATACGCAGTATTTT
D: .; V: TRBV6-5; size: .; J: TRBJ2-3; CDR3: CASKKLGSTDTQYF; DNA: TGTGCCAGCAAGAAGCTGGGGAGCACAGATACGCAGTATTTT
D: .; V: TRBV27; size: .; J: TRBJ1-3; CDR3: CASSLRQGISGNTIYF; DNA: TGTGCCAGCAGTTTACGGCAGGGCATCTCTGGAAACACCATATATTTT
D: .; V: TRBV20-1; size: .; J: TRBJ2-1; CDR3: CSSNAYNEQFF; DNA: TGCAGTAGCAACGCCTACAATGAGCAGTTCTTC
D: TRBD2; V: TRBV7-2; size: .; J: TRBJ2-1; CDR3: CASSPRGGPTNEQFF; DNA: TGTGCCAGCAGCCCCCGGGGGGGGCCTACAAATGAGCAGTTCTTC